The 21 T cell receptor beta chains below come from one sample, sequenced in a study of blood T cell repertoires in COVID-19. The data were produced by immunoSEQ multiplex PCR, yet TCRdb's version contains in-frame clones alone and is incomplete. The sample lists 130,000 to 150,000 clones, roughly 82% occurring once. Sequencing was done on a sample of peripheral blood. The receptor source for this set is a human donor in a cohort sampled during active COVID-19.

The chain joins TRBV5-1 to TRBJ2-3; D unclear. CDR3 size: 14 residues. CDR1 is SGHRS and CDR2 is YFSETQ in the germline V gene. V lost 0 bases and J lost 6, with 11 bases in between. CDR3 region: CASSLAPTEDTQYF. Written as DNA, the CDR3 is TGCGCCAGCAGCTTGGCCCCTACGGAGGATACGCAGTATTTT.

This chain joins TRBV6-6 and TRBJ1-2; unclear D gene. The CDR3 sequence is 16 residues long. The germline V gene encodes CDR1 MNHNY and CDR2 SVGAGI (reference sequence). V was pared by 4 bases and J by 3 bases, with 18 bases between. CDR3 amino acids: CASSSRGEGVDYGYTF. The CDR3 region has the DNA TGTGCCAGCAGTTCGCGAGGTGAGGGAGTGGACTATGGCTACACCTTC.

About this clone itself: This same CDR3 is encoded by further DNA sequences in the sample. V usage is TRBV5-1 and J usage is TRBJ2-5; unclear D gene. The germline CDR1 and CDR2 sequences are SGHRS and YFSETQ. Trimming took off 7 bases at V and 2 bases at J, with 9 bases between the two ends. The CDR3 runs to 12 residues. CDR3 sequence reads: CASGTAQETQYF. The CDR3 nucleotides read TGCGCCAGCGGTACAGCACAAGAGACCCAGTACTTC.

CDR3 coding DNA: TGTGCCAGCAGTCTAGGGTGGTTTTCCGGGACTAGCGAATACAATGAGCAGTTCTTC. It translates to CASSLGWFSGTSEYNEQFF. V and J are TRBV7-6 and TRBJ2-1; 10 bases map to TRBD2. There are 19 residues in the CDR3. Germline assignment: CDR1 SGHVS and CDR2 FNYEAQ. Trimming removed 6 bases from V and 4 bases from J; junction bases left unmatched: 18.

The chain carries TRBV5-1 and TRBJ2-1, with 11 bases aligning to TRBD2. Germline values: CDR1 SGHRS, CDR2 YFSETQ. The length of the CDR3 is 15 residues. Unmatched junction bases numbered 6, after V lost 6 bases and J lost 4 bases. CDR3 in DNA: TGCGCCAGCACTTCGACTAGCGGGGCATACAATGAGCAGTTCTTC. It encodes CASTSTSGAYNEQFF.

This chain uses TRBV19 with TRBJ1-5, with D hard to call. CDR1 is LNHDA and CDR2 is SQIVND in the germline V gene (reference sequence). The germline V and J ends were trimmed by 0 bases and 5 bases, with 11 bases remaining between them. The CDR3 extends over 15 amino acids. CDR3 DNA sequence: TGTGCCAGTAGTATAGATTGGAGGGTTGATCAGCCCCAGCATTTT. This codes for CASSIDWRVDQPQHF.

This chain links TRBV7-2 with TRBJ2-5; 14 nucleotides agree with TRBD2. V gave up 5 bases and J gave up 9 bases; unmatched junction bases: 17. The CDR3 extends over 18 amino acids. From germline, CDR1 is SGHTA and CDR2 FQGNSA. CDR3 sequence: CASSQFFGLAGGTGAQYF. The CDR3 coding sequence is TGTGCCAGCAGCCAGTTTTTTGGACTAGCGGGGGGCACGGGGGCCCAGTACTTC. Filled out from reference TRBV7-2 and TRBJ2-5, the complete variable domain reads GAGVSQSPSNKVTEKGKDVELRCDPISGHTALYWYRQSLGQGLEFLIYFQGNSAPDKSGLPSDRFSAERTGGSVSTLTIQRTQQEDSAVYLCASSQFFGLAGGTGAQYFGPGTRLLVL.

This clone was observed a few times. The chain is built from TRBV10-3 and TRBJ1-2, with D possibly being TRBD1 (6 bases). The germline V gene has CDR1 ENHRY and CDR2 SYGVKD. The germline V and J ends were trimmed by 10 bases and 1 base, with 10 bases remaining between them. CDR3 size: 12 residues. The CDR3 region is CASSGVNYGYTF. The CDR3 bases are TGTGCCAGCTCAGGGGTTAACTATGGCTACACCTTC.

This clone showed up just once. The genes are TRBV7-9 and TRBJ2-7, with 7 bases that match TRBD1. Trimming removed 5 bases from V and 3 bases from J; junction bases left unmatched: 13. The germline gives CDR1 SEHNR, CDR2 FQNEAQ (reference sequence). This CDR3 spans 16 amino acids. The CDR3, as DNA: TGTGCCAGCAGCGCCCGGGACAGTCCCGGAGGCTACGAGCAGTACTTC. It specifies CASSARDSPGGYEQYF.

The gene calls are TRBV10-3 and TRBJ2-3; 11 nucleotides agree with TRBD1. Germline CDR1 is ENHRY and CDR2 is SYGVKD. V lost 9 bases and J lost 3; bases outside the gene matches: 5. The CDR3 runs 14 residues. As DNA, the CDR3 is TGTGCCATTAGGACAGGGGGCACGACAGATACGCAGTATTTT. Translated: CAIRTGGTTDTQYF.

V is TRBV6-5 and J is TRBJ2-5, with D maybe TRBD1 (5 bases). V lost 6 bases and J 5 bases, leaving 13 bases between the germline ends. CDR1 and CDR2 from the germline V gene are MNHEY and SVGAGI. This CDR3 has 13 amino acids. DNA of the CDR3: TGTGCCAGCAGCCCCAGGGAACGGGAGACCCAGTACTTC. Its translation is CASSPRERETQYF.

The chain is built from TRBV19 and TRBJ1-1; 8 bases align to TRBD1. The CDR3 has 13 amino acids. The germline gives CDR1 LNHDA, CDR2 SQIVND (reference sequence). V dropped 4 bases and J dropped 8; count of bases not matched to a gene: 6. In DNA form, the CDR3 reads TGTGCCAGTAGTAACAGGTGGGACAGGGAAGCTTTCTTT. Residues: CASSNRWDREAFF.

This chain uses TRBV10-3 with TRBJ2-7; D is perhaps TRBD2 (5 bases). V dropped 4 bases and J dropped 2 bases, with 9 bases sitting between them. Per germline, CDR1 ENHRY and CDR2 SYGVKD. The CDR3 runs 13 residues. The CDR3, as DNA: TGTGCCATCAGTGCTACGGGGACCTACGAGCAGTACTTC. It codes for CAISATGTYEQYF.

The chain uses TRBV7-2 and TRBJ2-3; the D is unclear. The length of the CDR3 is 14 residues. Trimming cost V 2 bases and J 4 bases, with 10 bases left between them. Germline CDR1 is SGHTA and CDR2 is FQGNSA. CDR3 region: CASSLNGLADTQYF. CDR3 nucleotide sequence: TGTGCCAGCAGCTTAAACGGGTTGGCAGATACGCAGTATTTT.

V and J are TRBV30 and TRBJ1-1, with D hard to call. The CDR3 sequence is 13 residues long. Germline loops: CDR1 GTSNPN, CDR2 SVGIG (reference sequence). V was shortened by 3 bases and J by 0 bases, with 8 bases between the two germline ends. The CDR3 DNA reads TGTGCCTGGAGAATCGGGTTGAACACTGAAGCTTTCTTT. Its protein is CAWRIGLNTEAFF.

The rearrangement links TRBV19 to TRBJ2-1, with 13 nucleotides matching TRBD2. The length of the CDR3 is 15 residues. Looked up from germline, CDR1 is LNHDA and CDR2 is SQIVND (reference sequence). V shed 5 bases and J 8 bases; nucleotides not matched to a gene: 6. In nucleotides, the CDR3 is TGTGCCAGTAGTCAACTAGCGGGGGGGCCCTATGAGCAGTTCTTC. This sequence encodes CASSQLAGGPYEQFF.

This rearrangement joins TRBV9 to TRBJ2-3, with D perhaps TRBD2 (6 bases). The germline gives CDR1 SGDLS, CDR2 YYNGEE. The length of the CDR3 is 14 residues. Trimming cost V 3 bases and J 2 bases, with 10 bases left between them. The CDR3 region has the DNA TGTGCCAGCAGCGCCGGGGGATTCACAGATACGCAGTATTTT. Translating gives CASSAGGFTDTQYF.

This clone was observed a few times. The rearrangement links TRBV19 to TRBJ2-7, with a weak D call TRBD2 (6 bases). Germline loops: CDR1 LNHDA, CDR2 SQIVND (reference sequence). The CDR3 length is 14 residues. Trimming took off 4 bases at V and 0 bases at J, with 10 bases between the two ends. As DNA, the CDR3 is TGTGCCAGTAGTAAGGCGGGGCACTCCTACGAGCAGTACTTC. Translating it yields CASSKAGHSYEQYF.

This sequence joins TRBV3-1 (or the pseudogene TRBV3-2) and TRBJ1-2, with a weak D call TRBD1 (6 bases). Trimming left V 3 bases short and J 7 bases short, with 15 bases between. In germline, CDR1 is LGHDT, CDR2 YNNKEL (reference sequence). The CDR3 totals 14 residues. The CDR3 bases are TGTGCCAGCAGCCAGGGCCAGGTGGGGGCTGGCTACACCTTC. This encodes CASSQGQVGAGYTF.

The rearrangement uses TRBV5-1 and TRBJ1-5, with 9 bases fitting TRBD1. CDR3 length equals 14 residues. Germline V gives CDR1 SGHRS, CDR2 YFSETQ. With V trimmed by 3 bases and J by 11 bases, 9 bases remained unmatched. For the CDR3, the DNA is TGCGCCAGCAGCTGGACAGGGGAGGGGGGATCCCAGCATTTT. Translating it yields CASSWTGEGGSQHF.

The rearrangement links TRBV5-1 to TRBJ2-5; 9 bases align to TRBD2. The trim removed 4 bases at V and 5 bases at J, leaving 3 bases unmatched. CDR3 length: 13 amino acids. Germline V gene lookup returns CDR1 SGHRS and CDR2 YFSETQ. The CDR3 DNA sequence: TGCGCCAGCAGCCGAGCGGGGGGCGAGACCCAGTACTTC. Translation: CASSRAGGETQYF.